This record looks at one T cell receptor beta chain sequence and its context. Its antigen remains unknown. MiXCR was run by TCRdb on the RACE reads, yielding one entry per CDR3 protein. The sample has about 190,000 distinct CDR3 sequences, 24% seen once. This entry comes from a study of human T cells and chemical hapten exposure. Time point: patch test 3, about 24 weeks after DPC sensitization. Treatment described: therapeutic diphenylcyclopropenone sensitization with weekly scalp DPC. Extraction of total RNA was performed on unfractionated whole blood. Study-wide results and caveats: Significantly more large CDR3 similarity clusters arose among expanded TCRs than among controls.

Sequenced material: whole blood, taken in connection with sensitization to the hapten diphenylcyclopropenone (DPC). The TCR comes from a woman in her thirties or forties with alopecia areata. Some clones in this sample may be carry-over from other donors' samples.

The CDR3 DNA reads TGCAGTGCTTACGACAGGGGTCGTAGAACCCAGTACTTC. Protein product: CSAYDRGRRTQYF. The genes are TRBV20-1 and TRBJ2-5; 8 nucleotides line up with TRBD1. Germline-derived CDR1 and CDR2 are DFQATT and SNEGSKA (reference sequence). Trimming at V came to 5 bases and at J to 8 bases, leaving 10 bases not matched to a gene. CDR3 length equals 13 residues.